Listed here is a single T cell receptor beta chain. Its antigen is currently not known. No much larger clone is present one base from it, and per-base qualities are unavailable. The label giving this sample's time point can be read as: about 28 days (+/-7) after the second vaccine dose. AZD1222 recipients given second doses at about 4 weeks or at about 12 weeks were pooled, since spike-specific TCR depth and breadth were not found to differ between the two schedules. Vaccinee samples came from UK trials COV001 and COV002, including a single-blind randomized controlled phase 2/3 trial of AZD1222 (ChAdOx1 nCoV-19) in healthy adults. For TCRbeta chain sequencing, PBMC samples were collected from trial participants at day 0 and at day 28 after the second dose. V loses 1 base, J loses 2 bases, and the germline ends lie 9 bases apart. Counted from cysteine to phenylalanine, this CDR3 has 15 amino acids. Only the CDR3 DNA stays, 45 bases, in frame from base 1. CDR1 and CDR2 are read off the germline V gene as SGHDT and YYEEEE.

The sample originates from a study of T cell responses to AZD1222 COVID-19 vaccine (dated by TCRdb to the early 2020s). Regarding the research as a whole: TCR sequencing covered about 230 trial participants: 207 given two doses of AZD1222 and about 26 given two doses of MenACWY control vaccine. Enrollment into the trials was organized by age into subgroups of 18-55, 56-69 and 70-plus years, and those subgroups contained 148, 28 and 57 TCR-sequenced participants, respectively.

The CDR3 regions of human TCRbeta chains were analyzed by immunosequencing. The paper's processing steps were these. TCRs in the repertoires were matched against a reference library of SARS-CoV-2-specific TCRs that had been generated with the MIRA antigen-specificity platform. Breadth meant the fraction of unique TCRs that were SARS-CoV-2-associated, whereas depth meant the fraction of total T cells that were SARS-CoV-2-associated. Using the MIRA data, every spike-specific TCR was mapped to the spike region that the TCR reacted to and assigned to either a CD4 or a CD8 class. Log10-transformed breadth and depth values were compared by one-way ANOVA with Sidak's multiple comparisons tests. This is the immuneACCESS table as TCRdb keeps it, with only in-frame sequences that have V and J called. A part of the clones is gone; compared with another copy, unresolved V genes explain less than half, and the rest is unexplained. V and J calls plus clone size are reproduced from that table; the DNA served to infer D and trimming. The sample table shows 95,000 to 100,000 clones, and approximately 91% are seen once. The ten largest clones take up approximately 9% of the sample.

What the study reported, not specific to this receptor: Conclusions about previously exposed vaccinees were limited because only five to seven AZD1222 recipients were SARS-CoV-2 seropositive at baseline. No day 14 peak-response samples were available, so repertoires were characterized only after the peak T cell response. Vaccine-associated CD4 TCRs spanned the whole spike protein, with dominant responses in regions 160-218 and 743-854. Reportedly, almost half of the unique spike-specific TCRs recognized epitopes lying outside the regions that are mutated in the B.1.351 and B.1.1.7 variants. The 56-69-year group was small, and its depth increase did not reach significance, likely because of low power. After two AZD1222 doses, spike-specific TCR breadth and depth were significantly higher than at day 0 and than in MenACWY recipients. Most participants were white British and females outnumbered males, and the authors suggested that clonal diversity may have been underestimated.

This receptor was identified in an adult who received the AZD1222 COVID-19 vaccine. This material consisted of peripheral blood, taken 28 days after the second AZD1222 dose. The V gene is TRBV5-6 and the J gene is TRBJ2-2; the D gene is not confidently resolved. The sequenced DNA is TGTGCCAGCAGCTTGTGGGGTAGAAACACCGGGGAGCTGTTTTTT. This is translated as CASSLWGRNTGELFF.